The sequence of this TCR beta chain was determined in a study of T cell responses to AZD1222 COVID-19 vaccine (TCRdb year 2021). Regarding the research as a whole: A total of 233 trial participants underwent TCR sequencing, of whom roughly 210 received two doses of AZD1222 and around 26 received two doses of the MenACWY control vaccine. Enrollment into the trials was organized by age into subgroups of 18-55, 56-69 and 70-plus years, and those subgroups contained approximately 160, 26 and 62 TCR-sequenced participants, respectively. The research as a whole found: Nearly half of unique spike-specific TCRs reportedly recognized epitopes outside regions mutated in the B.1.351 and B.1.1.7 variants. Participants were mostly white British and included more females than males, and it was suggested by the authors that clonal diversity may have been underestimated. The whole spike protein was spanned by vaccine-associated CD4 TCRs, and dominant responses were seen in regions 160-218 and 743-854. Because no samples from the day 14 peak response were available, repertoires could be characterized only after the peak T cell response. The 56-69-year group was small, and its depth increase did not reach significance, likely because of low power. Conclusions about previously exposed vaccinees were limited because only a handful of AZD1222 recipients were SARS-CoV-2 seropositive at baseline. Spike-specific TCR breadth and depth rose significantly after two AZD1222 doses compared with day 0 and with MenACWY recipients.

Regarding this clone: Its specific antigen is unknown. Base qualities are not at hand, and no much larger clone is one base apart.

The label giving this sample's time point can be read as: about 28 days (+/-7) after the second vaccine dose. AZD1222 recipients whose second dose came at about 4 weeks and those whose second dose came at about 12 weeks were combined into one group, since spike-specific TCR depth and breadth did not differ between the two schedules. Samples from vaccinated people were obtained from the UK trials COV001 and COV002, which included a single-blind randomized controlled phase 2/3 trial of AZD1222 (ChAdOx1 nCoV-19) in healthy adults. For TCRbeta chain sequencing, PBMC samples from trial participants were taken at day 0 and at day 28 after the second dose. The CDR3 sequence holds 14 residues, the cysteine and phenylalanine included. The read is trimmed to its CDR3 DNA, 42 bases read in frame from base 1. The germline V gene sets CDR1 to SGHVS and CDR2 to FNYEAQ. Cut back by 0 bases and 3 bases, the V and J ends lie 8 bases apart.

The CDR3 regions of human TCRbeta chains were analyzed by immunosequencing. The original pipeline was this. Repertoire TCRs were checked for matches against a reference library of SARS-CoV-2-specific TCRs that had been generated using the MIRA antigen-specificity platform. Breadth was defined as the fraction of unique TCRs that were SARS-CoV-2-associated, and depth was defined as the fraction of total T cells that were SARS-CoV-2-associated. Each spike-specific TCR was assigned to its reactive spike region and to a CD4 or CD8 class using the MIRA data. Log10-transformed breadth and depth values were compared by one-way ANOVA with Sidak's multiple comparisons tests. Entries here come from immuneACCESS through TCRdb and include only in-frame sequences with V and J called. Some clones fail to appear in such tables; in the studies checked, an unresolved V gene covers under half of the shortfall, and the cause of the remainder is unknown. That table furnishes V, J and clone size, whereas the DNA furnished D and trimming. This sample lists 75,000 to 90,000 clones; around 90% were detected once. Around 4.5% of the sample rests with the top ten.

In this chain, TRBV7-6 is recombined with TRBJ1-1; possibly the D gene is TRBD1, per 5 matching bases. This receptor was identified in an adult who received the AZD1222 COVID-19 vaccine. Sequencing was performed on peripheral blood, taken 28 days after the second AZD1222 dose. The DNA is as follows: TGTGCCAGCAGCTTAGCGAGGGGAGACACTGAAGCTTTCTTT. This yields the protein CASSLARGDTEAFF.